Presented here are 26 T cell receptor beta chains from one specimen sequenced in a study of radiotherapy plus CTLA-4 blockade in lung cancer. The assay was immunoSEQ multiplex PCR, and TCRdb's table has in-frame clones only and misses some. Of around 14,000 clones detected, 55% to 80% appear once; the ten largest clones hold 45% to 55%. The source material was peripheral blood, sampled from a patient treated with radiotherapy plus ipilimumab. The receptor source for this set is a human donor with non-small cell lung cancer whose response to radiotherapy plus ipilimumab could not be evaluated.

The chain recombines TRBV2 with TRBJ1-3, with 7 bases fitting TRBD1. Germline assignment: CDR1 SNHLY and CDR2 FYNNEI. The CDR3 is 15 amino acids. V lost 6 bases, J lost 4 bases, and 9 bases stayed unmatched. The CDR3 loop reads CASRATGMGGNTIYF. For the CDR3, the DNA is TGTGCCAGCAGGGCGACAGGGATGGGAGGAAACACCATATATTTT.

The V gene is TRBV19, the J gene TRBJ2-2; possible D gene TRBD2, 7 bases. The germline V gene has CDR1 LNHDA and CDR2 SQIVND (reference sequence). CDR3 length: 15 residues. Trimming shortened V by 5 bases and J by 5 bases, and 15 bases separated the two germline ends. CDR3: CASSLGGAGTGELFF. CDR3 coding DNA: TGTGCCAGTAGTCTGGGGGGGGCAGGGACCGGGGAGCTGTTTTTT.

The chain recombines TRBV30 with TRBJ2-3; 9 bases agree with TRBD1. The CDR3 is 13 amino acids. J was trimmed by 2 bases and V by 6 bases; bases with no gene match: 3. Per the germline V gene, CDR1 is GTSNPN and CDR2 is SVGIG (reference sequence). The CDR3 DNA is TGTGCCTGCGGGACAGGGTCCACAGATACGCAGTATTTT. It specifies CACGTGSTDTQYF.

The V and J genes are TRBV7-2 and TRBJ1-1; the D is unclear. This CDR3 comprises 15 residues. Germline loops: CDR1 SGHTA, CDR2 FQGNSA. The V end was cut by 1 base, the J end by 6 bases, with 15 bases between. CDR3 nucleotide sequence: TGTGCCAGCAGCTTAGTTGCGGGGTACGAGGCTGAAGCTTTCTTT. As protein: CASSLVAGYEAEAFF.

The table lists this clone with a count of one. The V gene is TRBV30, the J gene TRBJ1-2; TRBD1 matches 9 bases. Losses at the gene ends were 3 bases for V and 5 bases for J; bases not matched to a gene: 4. CDR3 length: 13 amino acids. Germline CDR1 GTSNPN, CDR2 SVGIG (reference sequence). The CDR3 DNA is TGTGCCTGGAGGAGACAGGGGGAGTATGGCTACACCTTC. Protein sequence: CAWRRQGEYGYTF.

The V and J genes are TRBV5-8 and TRBJ2-2; maybe TRBD2 (5 bases). CDR3 length: 15 residues. V was pared by 4 bases and J by 1 base, with 11 bases between. The V gene's germline CDR1 is SGHTS and CDR2 YDEGEE. The CDR3 loop reads CASSPTGLNTGELFF. The CDR3 coding sequence is TGTGCCAGCAGCCCCACGGGGTTGAACACCGGGGAGCTGTTTTTT.

The gene calls are TRBV7-2 and TRBJ1-1, with D unclear. V shed 5 bases and J shed 0 bases, with 7 bases lying between them. The germline CDR1 and CDR2 sequences are SGHTA and FQGNSA. This CDR3 has 13 residues. The CDR3 loop reads CASSPRVNTEAFF. Here the CDR3 DNA reads TGTGCCAGCAGCCCGAGGGTGAACACTGAAGCTTTCTTT.

V and J are TRBV4-1 and TRBJ2-1; tentatively, D is TRBD1 (6 bases). Trimming stripped 3 bases from V and 0 bases from J, with 12 bases between. The V gene's germline CDR1 is MGHRA and CDR2 YSYEKL. CDR3 length: 16 amino acids. CDR3 region: CASSQVTGSSYNEQFF. The DNA for the CDR3 is TGCGCCAGCAGCCAGGTTACAGGGAGCTCCTACAATGAGCAGTTCTTC.

This chain links TRBV30 with TRBJ1-2; D possibly corresponds to TRBD1 (5 bases). CDR3 length: 11 residues. CDR1 and CDR2 from the germline V gene are GTSNPN and SVGIG (reference sequence). Trimming left V 1 base short and J 6 bases short, with 6 bases between. This CDR3 is CAWSAGDGYTF. CDR3 sequence (DNA): TGTGCCTGGAGTGCGGGGGATGGCTACACCTTC.

The CDR3 bases are TGCGCCACTACCCCTGGCCCGGGACAGGTTCAGGGCTACACCTTC. Translating it yields CATTPGPGQVQGYTF. The chain is built from TRBV5-1 and TRBJ1-2; 8 bases are shared with TRBD1. The germline V gene encodes CDR1 SGHRS and CDR2 YFSETQ. V gave up 9 bases and J gave up 8 bases; unmatched junction bases: 18. CDR3 size: 15 residues. The variable domain in full, with the rest retrieved from reference TRBV5-1 and TRBJ1-2, is KAGVTQTPRYLIKTRGQQVTLSCSPISGHRSVSWYQQTPGQGLQFLFEYFSETQRNKGNFPGRFSGRQFSNSRSEMNVSTLELGDSALYLCATTPGPGQVQGYTFGSGTRLTVV.

Here the CDR3 reads CAISESILNNEQFF. CDR3 bases: TGTGCCATCAGTGAGTCCATCCTAAACAATGAGCAGTTCTTC. The rearrangement joins TRBV10-3 to TRBJ2-1; D not certain. Germline loops: CDR1 ENHRY, CDR2 SYGVKD. The CDR3 is 14 amino acids. With 0 bases removed from V and 5 bases from J, the gap between germline ends came to 8 bases.

J is TRBJ2-7 and V is TRBV5-1; TRBD2 might be the D (6 bases). The ends were cut back, 4 bases at V and 0 bases at J, with 14 bases in the middle. CDR3 size: 15 residues. Germline CDR1 is SGHRS and CDR2 is YFSETQ. As DNA, the CDR3 is TGCGCCAGCAGCCCGGAGGGGCGCGTCTCCTACGAGCAGTACTTC. Encoded protein: CASSPEGRVSYEQYF.

By sample fraction, this clone is medium-sized. The V gene is TRBV19, the J gene TRBJ1-5, with 11 positions matching TRBD1. The germline CDR1 and CDR2 sequences are LNHDA and SQIVND (reference sequence). The CDR3 is 17 amino acids. J lost 4 bases, V lost 5 bases, and 10 bases had no gene match. CDR3 DNA: TGTGCCAGTAGTCCCCGGACAGGGGGCGGAACAAATCAGCCCCAGCATTTT. Its protein is CASSPRTGGGTNQPQHF.

The chain combines TRBV5-5 with TRBJ2-7, with 10 bases matching TRBD1. The V segment lost 0 bases and the J segment 3 bases; nucleotides outside the gene matches: 0. Germline CDR1 SGHKS, CDR2 YYEKEE (reference sequence). The CDR3 has 14 residues. The CDR3 loop reads CASSLGTGGYEQYF. DNA of the CDR3: TGTGCCAGCAGCTTGGGGACAGGGGGCTACGAGCAGTACTTC.

The chain has TRBV7-9 and TRBJ1-1; 8 positions match TRBD1. The J segment lost 5 bases and the V segment lost 7 bases, leaving 9 bases of the junction unmatched. The CDR3 covers 14 residues. Germline V gene sequence: CDR1 SEHNR, CDR2 FQNEAQ (reference sequence). CDR3 DNA sequence: TGTGCCAGCACCCCCGACAGGGGAGGAACTGAAGCTTTCTTT. Its protein is CASTPDRGGTEAFF.

The CDR3 sequence: CASQISSTDTQYF. CDR3 sequence (DNA): TGTGCCAGCCAGATATCTAGCACAGATACGCAGTATTTT. The chain has TRBV18 and TRBJ2-3, with D unresolved. Deletions cut 8 bases from V and 0 bases from J, with 9 bases between. Germline CDR1 KGHSH, CDR2 LQKENI. The CDR3 spans 13 residues.

This clone came up a few times. The chain links TRBV6-1 to TRBJ1-1, with 9 bases identical to TRBD1. The germline V gene encodes CDR1 MNHNS and CDR2 SASEGT. Trimming took 6 bases from V and 5 from J; bases not matched to a gene: 10. CDR3 length equals 15 residues. The CDR3 DNA reads TGTGCCAGCAGCTTATCCAGGACAGGGGATACTGAAGCTTTCTTT. This encodes CASSLSRTGDTEAFF.

The chain links TRBV30 to TRBJ1-2; 10 nucleotides agree with TRBD1. The CDR3 loop spans 13 amino acids. V lost 6 bases, J lost 4 bases, and 5 bases stayed unmatched. Germline V gene data show CDR1 as GTSNPN and CDR2 as SVGIG (reference sequence). The CDR3 DNA sequence: TGTGCCTGCGAGGGACAGGGGATCTATGGCTACACCTTC. Residues: CACEGQGIYGYTF.

This chain connects TRBV6-1 to TRBJ2-7; perhaps TRBD2 as D (5 bases). CDR3 length: 15 residues. V was cut by 2 bases and J by 0 bases, with 11 bases left in between. Germline lookup yields CDR1 MNHNS and CDR2 SASEGT. The CDR3 reads CASSELAGSSYEQYV. The DNA for the CDR3 is TGTGCCAGCAGTGAACTCGCGGGTAGCTCCTACGAGCAGTACGTC.

V gene TRBV7-8 combines with J gene TRBJ2-2; 7 nucleotides align to TRBD1. CDR3 length: 21 residues. Germline CDR1 SGHVS, CDR2 FQNEAQ. With V trimmed by 1 base and J by 2 bases, 19 bases remained unmatched. The CDR3 bases are TGTGCCAGCAGCTTAGTATCATTCTTGGGTGTTTTAGGGGGCAACACCGGGGAGCTGTTTTTT. Translated: CASSLVSFLGVLGGNTGELFF.

V gene TRBV2 combines with J gene TRBJ1-2; D perhaps matches TRBD1 (5 bases). The V gene's germline CDR1 is SNHLY and CDR2 FYNNEI. The germline V and J ends were trimmed by 6 bases and 0 bases, with 14 bases remaining between them. The CDR3 contains 15 residues. CDR3 nucleotide sequence: TGTGCCAGCAGGGCGGGACTGCAAGCTAACTATGGCTACACCTTC. Amino acid sequence: CASRAGLQANYGYTF.

This rearrangement joins TRBV18 to TRBJ1-1, with TRBD1 identical over 11 bases. V lost 3 bases and J lost 5; bases outside the gene matches: 5. Germline CDR1 is KGHSH and CDR2 is LQKENI. This CDR3 spans 15 amino acids. The CDR3 DNA reads TGTGCCAGCTCACCGAGGACAGGGGGCTCAACTGAAGCTTTCTTT. Translation gives CASSPRTGGSTEAFF.

This clone was observed a handful of times. The V gene is TRBV5-4, the J gene TRBJ2-3; perhaps TRBD2 as D (7 bases). V lost 0 bases and J 0 bases, leaving 17 bases between the germline ends. This CDR3 comprises 18 residues. Per the germline V gene, CDR1 is SGHNT and CDR2 is YYREEE (reference sequence). CDR3 sequence: CASSLARGGGRSTDTQYF. CDR3 nucleotides: TGTGCCAGCAGCTTGGCCCGTGGGGGGGGCCGTAGCACAGATACGCAGTATTTT.

The genes are TRBV5-4 and TRBJ2-7, with D possibly TRBD1 on 6 matching bases. CDR1 is SGHNT and CDR2 is YYREEE in the germline V gene (reference sequence). The germline V and J ends were trimmed by 0 bases and 4 bases, with 14 bases remaining between them. The CDR3 totals 15 residues. Here the CDR3 DNA reads TGTGCCAGCAGCTTGGATGTGGGGGCGGCTTACGAGCAGTACTTC. As protein: CASSLDVGAAYEQYF. Based on the CDR3 plus reference TRBV5-4 and TRBJ2-7, the full variable domain is ETGVTQSPTHLIKTRGQQVTLRCSSQSGHNTVSWYQQALGQGPQFIFQYYREEENGRGNFPPRFSGLQFPNYSSELNVNALELDDSALYLCASSLDVGAAYEQYFGPGTRLTVT.

The chain recombines TRBV6-4 with TRBJ1-1, with D perhaps TRBD1 (6 bases). The V end lost 4 bases, the J end lost 7 bases, and 13 bases lay between the germline ends. The CDR3 spans 13 residues. CDR1 is MRHNA, CDR2 SNTAGT, per germline. The CDR3 region is CASSAKGEGEAFF. The CDR3 nucleotides read TGTGCCAGCAGTGCCAAGGGGGAGGGTGAAGCTTTCTTT.

The rearrangement joins TRBV2 to TRBJ2-7; 8 bases agree with TRBD2. The V gene's germline CDR1 is SNHLY and CDR2 FYNNEI. The V segment lost 8 bases and the J segment 0 bases; nucleotides outside the gene matches: 6. The CDR3 loop spans 14 amino acids. CDR3 region: CASARLANSYEQYF. CDR3 DNA: TGTGCCAGCGCGAGACTAGCGAACTCCTACGAGCAGTACTTC. The complete variable domain, with remaining parts taken from reference TRBV2 and TRBJ2-7, reads EPEVTQTPSHQVTQMGQEVILRCVPISNHLYFYWYRQILGQKVEFLVSFYNNEISEKSEIFDDQFSVERPDGSNFTLKIRSTKLEDSAMYFCASARLANSYEQYFGPGTRLTVT.